These 26 T cell receptor beta chains share one sample of origin, sequenced in a study of shared clonotypes between healthy human individuals. The assay was immunoSEQ multiplex PCR, and TCRdb's table has in-frame clones only and misses some. The data contain hundreds of thousands of clones, 95% to 96% of them seen just once; the ten biggest clones take up approximately 0.1%. Naive CD8 cells were CD45RO-negative, positively selected for CCR7, excluding terminally differentiated effector memory CD45RA+ cells. Sequencing input: naive CD8+ T cells sorted from blood. Source of these receptors: a woman aged 30 to 39 in good health.

The chain is built from TRBV2 and TRBJ2-7, with TRBD2 matching 8 bases. The germline V gene has CDR1 SNHLY and CDR2 FYNNEI. V lost 9 bases to trimming and J lost 0 bases; unmatched junction nucleotides: 7. This CDR3 comprises 14 residues. DNA for the CDR3: TGTGCCAGTAGCTTAGCGGGATACTCCTACGAGCAGTACTTC. Translation: CASSLAGYSYEQYF.

This chain uses TRBV4-1 with TRBJ2-2; the D gene is possibly TRBD2 (5 bases). Trimming shortened V by 5 bases and J by 0 bases, and 10 bases separated the two germline ends. Germline V gene sequence: CDR1 MGHRA, CDR2 YSYEKL. The CDR3 runs 15 residues. The CDR3 reads CASSFGLSNTGELFF. In DNA form, the CDR3 reads TGCGCCAGCAGCTTCGGACTTTCGAACACCGGGGAGCTGTTTTTT.

The chain employs TRBV27 and TRBJ1-5; possible D gene TRBD1, 6 bases. The CDR3 is made up of 16 amino acids. CDR1 is MNHEY, CDR2 SMNVEV, per germline (reference sequence). Trimming left V 5 bases short and J 1 base short, with 15 bases between. The chain's CDR3 is CASSPSTGESNQPQHF. The CDR3 DNA follows: TGTGCCAGCAGTCCGTCGACAGGCGAGAGCAATCAGCCCCAGCATTTT.

This chain links TRBV7-9 with TRBJ2-7; D is ambiguous. The germline V gene encodes CDR1 SEHNR and CDR2 FQNEAQ (reference sequence). The CDR3 totals 12 residues. V shed 5 bases and J shed 5 bases, with 10 bases lying between them. The CDR3 DNA sequence: TGTGCCAGCAGCCTCCTCCAGGACGAGCAGTACTTC. Protein sequence: CASSLLQDEQYF.

This clone was picked up one time. The rearrangement uses TRBV5-4 and TRBJ1-4, with D perhaps matching TRBD1 (6 bases). V lost 4 bases to trimming and J lost 7 bases, with 8 bases between them. Germline CDR1 is SGHNT and CDR2 is YYREEE (reference sequence). CDR3 size: 12 residues. The CDR3 protein is CASSGRGEKLFF. CDR3 nucleotides: TGTGCCAGCAGCGGCAGGGGTGAAAAACTGTTTTTT.

The chain carries TRBV19 and TRBJ1-1; D gene uncertain. CDR3 size: 16 residues. Per the germline V gene, CDR1 is LNHDA and CDR2 is SQIVND (reference sequence). V dropped 1 base and J dropped 1 base, with 13 bases sitting between them. CDR3 in amino acids: CASSIGHQGRNTEAFF. The CDR3 DNA follows: TGTGCCAGTAGTATAGGACACCAAGGCCGGAACACTGAAGCTTTCTTT.

The J gene is TRBJ2-1, the V gene TRBV7-9; 8 bases are shared with TRBD2. The germline V gene has CDR1 SEHNR and CDR2 FQNEAQ (reference sequence). The V gene end was trimmed by 1 base and the J gene end by 7 bases; junction bases not matched to a gene: 9. The CDR3 is 16 amino acids. The chain's CDR3 is CASSLGPGGPENEQFF. The CDR3 DNA is TGTGCCAGCAGCTTAGGGCCGGGAGGGCCGGAAAATGAGCAGTTCTTC. Using reference TRBV7-9 and TRBJ2-1 for the parts outside the CDR3, the full variable domain is DTGVSQNPRHKITKRGQNVTFRCDPISEHNRLYWYRQTLGQGPEFLTYFQNEAQLEKSRLLSDRFSAERPKGSFSTLEIQRTEQGDSAMYLCASSLGPGGPENEQFFGPGTRLTVL.

The CDR3 bases are TGTGCCTGGAGTGTACATAAGAACACTGAAGCTTTCTTT. It yields the protein CAWSVHKNTEAFF. The chain employs TRBV30 and TRBJ1-1, with D unresolved. Germline values: CDR1 GTSNPN, CDR2 SVGIG (reference sequence). The length of the CDR3 is 13 residues. V gave up 0 bases and J gave up 1 base, with 6 bases separating them.

The chain recombines TRBV19 with TRBJ1-1; D remains unclear. V was shortened by 7 bases and J by 1 base, with 13 bases between the two germline ends. The CDR3 runs to 14 residues. From germline, CDR1 is LNHDA and CDR2 SQIVND (reference sequence). The CDR3 sequence is CASNHKWGNTEAFF. Here the CDR3 DNA reads TGTGCCAGTAACCATAAGTGGGGGAACACTGAAGCTTTCTTT.

The gene calls are TRBV5-4 and TRBJ2-1, with D possibly being TRBD1 (5 bases). V was clipped by 0 bases and J by 10 bases, with 14 bases between them. Germline CDR1 is SGHNT and CDR2 is YYREEE (reference sequence). The CDR3 consists of 14 residues. CDR3: CASSLGPVKGEQFF. CDR3 nucleotides: TGTGCCAGCAGCTTGGGGCCGGTTAAGGGGGAGCAGTTCTTC.

This chain connects TRBV27 to TRBJ2-6; D unclear. The germline CDR1 and CDR2 sequences are MNHEY and SMNVEV (reference sequence). The CDR3 sequence is 16 residues long. The V end lost 1 base, the J end lost 2 bases, and 9 bases lay between the germline ends. CDR3 region: CASSLYSMTGANVLTF. CDR3 bases: TGTGCCAGCAGTTTATATTCGATGACTGGGGCCAACGTCCTGACTTTC.

The CDR3 loop is CAIGLAGTYEQYF. The CDR3 bases are TGTGCCATCGGCCTAGCGGGTACCTACGAGCAGTACTTC. V gene TRBV10-3 combines with J gene TRBJ2-7; 8 bases map to TRBD2. The J segment lost 2 bases and the V segment lost 8 bases, leaving 5 bases of the junction unmatched. Germline values: CDR1 ENHRY, CDR2 SYGVKD. The CDR3 spans 13 residues.

The V call is TRBV27, the J call TRBJ2-7; 9 bases are a match to TRBD1. The germline gives CDR1 MNHEY, CDR2 SMNVEV (reference sequence). The CDR3 has 16 residues. V shed 0 bases and J 1 base; nucleotides not matched to a gene: 4. This chain's CDR3 is CASSLSGTGSSYEQYF. CDR3 sequence (DNA): TGTGCCAGCAGTTTATCGGGGACAGGGTCATCCTACGAGCAGTACTTC.

The chain combines TRBV29-1 with TRBJ1-2; weak D call: TRBD1 (5 bases). Germline CDR1 is SQVTM and CDR2 is ANQGSEA. This CDR3 is built from 12 residues. V gave up 6 bases and J gave up 7 bases, with 15 bases separating them. CDR3 residues: CSVAKGLVGYTF. For the CDR3, the DNA is TGCAGCGTAGCCAAGGGACTGGTTGGCTACACCTTC.

The V and J genes are TRBV7-2 and TRBJ2-2, with D maybe TRBD1 (5 bases). The CDR3 runs 13 residues. Trimming removed 5 bases from V and 4 bases from J, with 8 bases in between. Germline V gene sequence: CDR1 SGHTA, CDR2 FQGNSA. CDR3 coding DNA: TGTGCCAGCAGCCCGACAGTCACCGGGGAGCTGTTTTTT. This sequence encodes CASSPTVTGELFF.

The chain joins TRBV7-8 to TRBJ2-7; D is ambiguous. CDR1 is SGHVS, CDR2 FQNEAQ, per germline. The CDR3 is 12 amino acids. V was cut by 7 bases and J by 2 bases, with 9 bases left in between. For the CDR3, the DNA is TGTGCCAGCACCGACGCCCCCTACGAGCAGTACTTC. This gives the protein CASTDAPYEQYF.

A remark on this clone: The same CDR3 can be traced to other DNA sequences in this sample. The chain combines TRBV6-5 with TRBJ2-2; no definite D call. Germline-derived CDR1 and CDR2 are MNHEY and SVGAGI. The CDR3 runs to 15 residues. Trimming removed 0 bases at V and 1 base at J, with 6 bases between. CDR3 protein: CASSYSQENTGELFF. CDR3 DNA sequence: TGTGCCAGCAGTTACTCCCAGGAGAACACCGGGGAGCTGTTTTTT.

The CDR3 nucleotides read TGTGCCAGCAGCGTATTTGCGGGAGGGCCGAACGAGCAGTACTTC. Translating gives CASSVFAGGPNEQYF. The rearrangement uses TRBV9 and TRBJ2-5; TRBD2 agrees at 9 bases. The J call is uncertain, as TRBJ2-7 better fits the DNA end. The CDR3 is made up of 15 amino acids. Germline V gene data show CDR1 as SGDLS and CDR2 as YYNGEE.

The chain couples TRBV6-6 to TRBJ1-3; D not resolved. The germline V gene has CDR1 MNHNY and CDR2 SVGAGI (reference sequence). This CDR3 spans 16 amino acids. The V gene lost 6 bases and the J gene lost 4 bases, with 19 bases spanning the gap. The CDR3 DNA follows: TGTGCCAGCAGCTTAACCGGGGAAGCACTCGGAAACACCATATATTTT. This encodes CASSLTGEALGNTIYF.

V usage is TRBV11-2 and J usage is TRBJ2-7; 8 bases are a match to TRBD2. The J segment lost 4 bases and the V segment lost 3 bases, leaving 8 bases of the junction unmatched. Germline V gene data show CDR1 as SGHAT and CDR2 as FQNNGV. The CDR3 loop spans 15 amino acids. The CDR3 DNA reads as TGTGCCAGCAGCTTCACTAGCGGTACCATTTACGAGCAGTACTTC. The encoded protein is CASSFTSGTIYEQYF.

The chain recombines TRBV7-9 with TRBJ2-7, with 9 nucleotides matching TRBD1. Germline V lookup: CDR1 SEHNR, CDR2 FQNEAQ (reference sequence). This CDR3 comprises 16 residues. The junction had 9 bases not matched to a gene; V was cut back by 5 bases and J by 1 base. CDR3 nucleotide sequence: TGTGCCAGCAGCCCTACTATGACAGGGGGGTCCTACGAGCAGTACTTC. Its translation: CASSPTMTGGSYEQYF.

V usage is TRBV27 and J usage is TRBJ2-1, with TRBD1 as a possible D gene (5 bases). Germline lookup yields CDR1 MNHEY and CDR2 SMNVEV (reference sequence). With 2 bases removed from V and 0 bases from J, the gap between germline ends came to 11 bases. This CDR3 has 16 amino acids. This chain's CDR3 is CASSLAGMLSYNEQFF. Here the CDR3 DNA reads TGTGCCAGCAGTTTAGCAGGGATGCTCTCCTACAATGAGCAGTTCTTC.

This clone was counted once. This sequence joins TRBV19 and TRBJ1-5; D remains unclear. CDR3 size: 13 residues. V gave up 9 bases and J gave up 4 bases, with 13 bases separating them. Germline-derived CDR1 and CDR2 are LNHDA and SQIVND (reference sequence). The CDR3 DNA follows: TGTGCCAGCCTAGGGAGCGTTAATCAGCCCCAGCATTTT. Its translation: CASLGSVNQPQHF.

The chain combines TRBV4-1 with TRBJ1-1, with D tentatively TRBD1 (5 bases). From germline, CDR1 is MGHRA and CDR2 YSYEKL. The V and J ends lost 4 bases and 2 bases respectively, with 17 bases between them. The CDR3 consists of 16 residues. CDR3 bases: TGCGCCAGCAGCCCACCCTTCCCGACAGATAACACTGAAGCTTTCTTT. Amino acid sequence: CASSPPFPTDNTEAFF.

The chain is built from TRBV11-2 and TRBJ2-3; 7 bases are shared with TRBD1. CDR3 length: 16 amino acids. V lost 5 bases and J lost 6; bases outside the gene matches: 14. Germline assignment: CDR1 SGHAT and CDR2 FQNNGV. The CDR3 DNA is TGTGCCAGCAGCCCCCCGGGACAGCCAATTTTTGATACGCAGTATTTT. Protein product: CASSPPGQPIFDTQYF.

V and J are TRBV14 and TRBJ2-1, with D perhaps given as TRBD1 or TRBD2 (7 bases each). Per germline, CDR1 SGHDN and CDR2 FVKESK. Trimming removed 3 bases from V and 12 bases from J, with 12 bases in between. The CDR3 loop spans 12 amino acids. The CDR3 coding sequence is TGTGCCAGCAGCCAGGGCAGGGGGGGGCAGTTCTTC. Protein: CASSQGRGGQFF.